A single sample is the source of the 21 T cell receptor beta chains below, sequenced in a study of CD8 T cells in ankylosing spondylitis. Antigens of these TCRs are unknown. Study conclusions and caveats: For ankylosing spondylitis blood, a TCR beta motif of roughly 8 highly homologous variants appeared characteristic.

TCRdb recomputed calls from the 5' RACE reads with MiXCR, one row per CDR3 protein. In the table there are roughly 300,000 distinct CDR3 sequences, 7% to 9% of which are singletons. The sample consisted of blood, either unsorted or a sorted T cell fraction (not recorded which). These receptors were taken from a male donor with ankylosing spondylitis.

This clonotype was counted ten times or more. This chain joins TRBV6-5 and TRBJ1-1; possible D gene TRBD1, 6 bases. Germline CDR1 and CDR2: MNHEY and SVGAGI. CDR3 length: 14 amino acids. V lost 2 bases to trimming and J lost 0 bases, with 7 bases between them. The CDR3 nucleotides are TGTGCCAGCAGTTACAGACAGGTGAACACTGAAGCTTTCTTT. This gives the protein CASSYRQVNTEAFF.

This clonotype was seen at least ten times. The V and J genes are TRBV5-1 and TRBJ2-3; 8 bases agree with TRBD2. Looked up from germline, CDR1 is SGHRS and CDR2 is YFSETQ. J lost 0 bases, V lost 7 bases, and 4 bases had no gene match. The CDR3 runs 14 residues. The CDR3 here is CASSGGPSTDTQYF. The DNA for the CDR3 is TGCGCCAGCTCGGGAGGGCCGAGCACAGATACGCAGTATTTT.

The chain employs TRBV10-2 and TRBJ2-1, with 11 bases matching TRBD2. J was trimmed by 6 bases and V by 6 bases; bases with no gene match: 7. Germline V gene sequence: CDR1 WSHSY, CDR2 SAAADI. The CDR3 runs 15 residues. In DNA, the CDR3 is TGCGCCAGCAGGCAGGGACTAGCGGAATTCAATGAGCAGTTCTTC. It is translated as CASRQGLAEFNEQFF.

This clonotype has only a few counts. The chain combines TRBV29-1 with TRBJ1-3; no definite D call. The CDR3 loop spans 12 amino acids. V gave up 4 bases and J gave up 4 bases, with 8 bases separating them. Germline V gives CDR1 SQVTM, CDR2 ANQGSEA. CDR3 DNA sequence: TGCAGCGTTGTGGTCTCAGGAAACACCATATATTTT. Translated, it gives CSVVVSGNTIYF.

This clonotype has at least ten counts. The V call is TRBV5-1, the J call TRBJ2-7, with D possibly TRBD2 on 7 matching bases. V shed 4 bases and J shed 1 base, with 18 bases lying between them. From germline, CDR1 is SGHRS and CDR2 YFSETQ. The CDR3 sequence is 16 residues long. Written as DNA, the CDR3 is TGCGCCAGCAGCCCAGTGGTAGGGGGAGGGTCCTACGAGCAGTACTTC. As protein: CASSPVVGGGSYEQYF.

V is TRBV11-3 and J is TRBJ2-2; 8 nucleotides align to TRBD2. From germline, CDR1 is SGHNT and CDR2 YENEEA. The CDR3 totals 15 residues. Trimming cost V 5 bases and J 8 bases; bases outside gene matches: 10. This CDR3 is CASSPTSARVGELFF. For the CDR3, the DNA is TGTGCCAGCAGCCCGACTAGCGCCCGCGTAGGGGAGCTGTTTTTT.

In this sample, this clonotype turned up many times. The V gene is TRBV5-1, the J gene TRBJ2-7, with unresolved D. V was trimmed by 5 bases and J by 2 bases, leaving 8 bases between them. In germline, CDR1 is SGHRS, CDR2 YFSETQ. The CDR3 runs to 12 residues. The CDR3 DNA reads TGCGCCAGCAGAGGCGGAGCCTACGAGCAGTACTTC. It encodes CASRGGAYEQYF.

V gene TRBV4-3 combines with J gene TRBJ2-1; D is perhaps TRBD1 or TRBD2 (5 bases each). In germline, CDR1 is LGHNA, CDR2 YSLEER. CDR3 length: 17 residues. V was shortened by 0 bases and J by 0 bases, with 12 bases between the two germline ends. CDR3 sequence (DNA): TGCGCCAGCAGCCAAGATCGTTCAGGGAGCTCCTACAATGAGCAGTTCTTC. Amino acid sequence: CASSQDRSGSSYNEQFF.

The sample holds a few counts of this clonotype. The chain employs TRBV7-9 and TRBJ1-3; 9 bases line up with TRBD1. This CDR3 spans 17 amino acids. Germline V gene lookup returns CDR1 SEHNR and CDR2 FQNEAQ (reference sequence). The junction had 15 bases not matched to a gene; V was cut back by 5 bases and J by 7 bases. This CDR3 is CASSPKGQGSYGNTIYF. CDR3 DNA sequence: TGTGCCAGCAGCCCGAAGGGACAGGGATCCTACGGGAACACCATATATTTT.

This clonotype was observed a handful of times. The chain employs TRBV12-3 or TRBV12-4 and TRBJ2-2; D possibly matches TRBD1 or TRBD2 (6 bases each). The CDR3 has 15 amino acids. The V and J ends lost 10 bases and 4 bases respectively, with 19 bases between them. In DNA, the CDR3 is TGTGCCACGTTGGTGGGGGCACTAGCCACCGGGGAGCTGTTTTTT. Encoded protein: CATLVGALATGELFF.

Only a few counts were recorded for this clonotype. This sequence joins TRBV3-1 and TRBJ2-1; perhaps TRBD1 as D (7 bases). The CDR3 runs to 16 residues. V was trimmed by 0 bases and J by 7 bases, leaving 16 bases between them. In germline, CDR1 is LGHDT, CDR2 YNNKEL (reference sequence). The CDR3, as DNA: TGTGCCAGCAGCCAAGACAGGAGGGCAGGGGGGAATGAGCAGTTCTTC. Protein product: CASSQDRRAGGNEQFF.

Here the CDR3 DNA reads TGTGCCAGCAGCTTAGACGGGAGAGGCTATGAGCAGTTCTTC. Translated: CASSLDGRGYEQFF. The chain has TRBV7-8 and TRBJ2-1; D possibly corresponds to TRBD2 (6 bases). The CDR3 has 14 amino acids. Trimming left V 1 base short and J 8 bases short, with 12 bases between. The germline gives CDR1 SGHVS, CDR2 FQNEAQ.

This clonotype was detected ten times or more. The J gene is TRBJ1-4, the V gene TRBV12-3 or TRBV12-4, with D hard to call. Trimming shortened V by 3 bases and J by 5 bases, and 10 bases separated the two germline ends. The CDR3 runs 14 residues. This chain's CDR3 is CASSFAGLNEKLFF. CDR3 nucleotides: TGTGCCAGCAGTTTTGCAGGCCTCAATGAAAAACTGTTTTTT.

CDR3 residues: CASSLSGRDYEQYF. In DNA form, the CDR3 reads TGTGCCAGCTCACTGAGCGGGAGAGACTACGAGCAGTACTTC. The chain combines TRBV18 with TRBJ2-7, with 8 nucleotides matching TRBD2. The ends lost 4 bases at V and 3 bases at J; junction bases unmatched: 5. The CDR3 consists of 14 residues. Germline V gene data show CDR1 as KGHSH and CDR2 as LQKENI.

This chain links TRBV28 with TRBJ1-2; D not certain. V lost 10 bases, J lost 3 bases, and 18 bases lay in between. Germline V gene sequence: CDR1 MDHEN, CDR2 SYDVKM. This CDR3 spans 14 amino acids. CDR3 sequence (DNA): TGTGCCACCCGGCCCCCACTAGACGACTATGGCTACACCTTC. Translating it yields CATRPPLDDYGYTF.

This clonotype was counted a few times. The chain couples TRBV20-1 to TRBJ2-1; 8 bases are a match to TRBD2. The CDR3 extends over 16 amino acids. CDR1 and CDR2 from the germline V gene are DFQATT and SNEGSKA (reference sequence). V shed 2 bases and J 0 bases; nucleotides not matched to a gene: 6. The CDR3 reads CSARLLAASSYNEQFF. The CDR3 region has the DNA TGCAGTGCTAGACTACTAGCGGCGAGCTCCTACAATGAGCAGTTCTTC.

At least ten counts were recorded for this clonotype. The CDR3 reads CSVGMAGGLNEQFF. The CDR3 coding sequence is TGCAGCGTTGGGATGGCGGGAGGACTCAATGAGCAGTTCTTC. The chain joins TRBV29-1 to TRBJ2-1, with 8 nucleotides matching TRBD2. CDR3 length: 14 amino acids. Germline CDR1 reads SQVTM; CDR2 reads ANQGSEA. V gave up 4 bases and J gave up 6 bases; unmatched junction bases: 8.

This chain uses TRBV20-1 with TRBJ1-5; D gene uncertain. Trimming removed 0 bases at V and 9 bases at J, with 12 bases between. CDR3 length: 13 amino acids. Germline lookup yields CDR1 DFQATT and CDR2 SNEGSKA (reference sequence). The CDR3 is CSARDNGVWPQHF. CDR3 coding DNA: TGCAGTGCTAGAGATAATGGTGTGTGGCCCCAGCATTTT.

The genes are TRBV20-1 and TRBJ2-5, with 10 bases lining up with TRBD2. This CDR3 spans 15 amino acids. Germline V gene data show CDR1 as DFQATT and CDR2 as SNEGSKA (reference sequence). V lost 0 bases to trimming and J lost 6 bases; unmatched junction nucleotides: 7. CDR3 DNA sequence: TGCAGTGCTAGAGATCCGAGCGGGAGGGCCCAGACCCAGTACTTC. This gives the protein CSARDPSGRAQTQYF.

This clonotype was picked up a small number of times. This chain uses TRBV7-2 with TRBJ2-7; D call uncertain. This CDR3 comprises 13 residues. With 7 bases removed from V and 7 bases from J, the gap between germline ends came to 17 bases. Germline lookup yields CDR1 SGHTA and CDR2 FQGNSA. The CDR3 loop is CASTSYPLGEQYF. CDR3 nucleotide sequence: TGTGCCAGCACCTCGTACCCCCTAGGAGAGCAGTACTTC.

The V gene is TRBV6-1, the J gene TRBJ1-1; possibly TRBD1 for D (5 bases). The V gene lost 6 bases and the J gene lost 5 bases, with 16 bases spanning the gap. Germline V gives CDR1 MNHNS, CDR2 SASEGT. This CDR3 is 14 amino acids long. CDR3 nucleotides: TGTGCCAGCAGCTCCGGGACTTACTGGACTGAAGCTTTCTTT. Amino acids: CASSSGTYWTEAFF.